This T cell receptor (beta chain) is from a study of blood T cell repertoires in COVID-19. Whole-study context: The cDNA or gDNA used as material had been derived from T cells, B-cell-depleted T cells, or PBMCs.

Trimming took off 0 bases at V and 7 bases at J, with 13 bases between the two ends. The CDR3 contains 14 residues. Germline loops: CDR1 LGHNA, CDR2 YSLEER. Authors' data handling: Counts of nucleated cells, estimated from reference gene primer amplification, were obtained. Here immunoSEQ multiplex PCR was the method, and the copy in TCRdb shows in-frame clones only, minus some. That table supplies the V and J calls and clone size; D and trimming were determined from the DNA. The table records about 100,000 clones, about two thirds of them present only once. The sample consisted of peripheral blood. The clonotype was recovered from a woman in her thirties or forties with acute or convalescent COVID-19. The genes are TRBV4-3 and TRBJ2-7; TRBD2 is a possible D gene (5 bases). The CDR3 is CASSQELAGREQYF. In nucleotides, the CDR3 is TGCGCCAGCAGCCAAGAACTCGCGGGTAGGGAGCAGTACTTC.